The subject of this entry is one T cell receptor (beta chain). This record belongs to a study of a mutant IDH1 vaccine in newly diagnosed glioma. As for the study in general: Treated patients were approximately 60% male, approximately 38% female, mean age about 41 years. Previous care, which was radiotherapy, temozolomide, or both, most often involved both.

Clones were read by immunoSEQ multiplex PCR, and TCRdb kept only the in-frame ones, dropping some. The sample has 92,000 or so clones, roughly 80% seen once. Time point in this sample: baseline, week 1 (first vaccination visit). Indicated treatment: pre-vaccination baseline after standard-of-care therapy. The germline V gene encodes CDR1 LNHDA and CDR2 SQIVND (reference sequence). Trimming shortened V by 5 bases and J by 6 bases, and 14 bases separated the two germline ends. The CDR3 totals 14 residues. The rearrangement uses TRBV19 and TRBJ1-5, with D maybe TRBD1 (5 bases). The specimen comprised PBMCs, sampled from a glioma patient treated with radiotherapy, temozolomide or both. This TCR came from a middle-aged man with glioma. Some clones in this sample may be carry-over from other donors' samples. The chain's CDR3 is CASSFQGTFQPQHF. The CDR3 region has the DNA TGTGCCAGTAGTTTCCAGGGTACGTTTCAGCCCCAGCATTTT.